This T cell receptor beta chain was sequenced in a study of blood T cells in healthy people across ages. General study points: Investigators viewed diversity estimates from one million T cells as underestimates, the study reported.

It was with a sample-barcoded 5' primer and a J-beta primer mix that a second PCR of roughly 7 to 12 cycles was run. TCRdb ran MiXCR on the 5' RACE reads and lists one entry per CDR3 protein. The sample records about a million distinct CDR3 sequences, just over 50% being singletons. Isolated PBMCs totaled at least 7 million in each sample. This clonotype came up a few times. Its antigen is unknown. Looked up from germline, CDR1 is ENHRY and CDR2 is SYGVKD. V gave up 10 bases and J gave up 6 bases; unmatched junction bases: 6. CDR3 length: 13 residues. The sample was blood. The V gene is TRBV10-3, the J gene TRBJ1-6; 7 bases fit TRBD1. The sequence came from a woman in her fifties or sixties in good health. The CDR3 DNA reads TGTGCCACCAGGGGGGGTTTTAATTCACCCCTCCACTTT. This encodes CATRGGFNSPLHF.